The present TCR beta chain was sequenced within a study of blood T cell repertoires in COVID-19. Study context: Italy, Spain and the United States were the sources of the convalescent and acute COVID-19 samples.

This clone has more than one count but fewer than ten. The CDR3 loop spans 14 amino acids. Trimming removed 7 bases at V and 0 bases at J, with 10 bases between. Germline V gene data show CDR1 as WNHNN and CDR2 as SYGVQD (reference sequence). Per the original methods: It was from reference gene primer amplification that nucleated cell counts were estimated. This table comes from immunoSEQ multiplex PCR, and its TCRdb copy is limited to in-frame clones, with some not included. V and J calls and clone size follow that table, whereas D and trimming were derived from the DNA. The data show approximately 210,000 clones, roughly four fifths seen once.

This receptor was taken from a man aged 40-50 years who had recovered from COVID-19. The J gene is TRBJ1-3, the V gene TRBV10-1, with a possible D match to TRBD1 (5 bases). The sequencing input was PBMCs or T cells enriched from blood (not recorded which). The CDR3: CASIQGHSGNTIYF. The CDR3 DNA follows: TGCGCCAGCATCCAGGGCCACTCTGGAAACACCATATATTTT.